This T cell receptor (beta chain) originates from a study of T cell changes during pregnancy in multiple sclerosis. The CDR3 contains 12 residues. Germline CDR1 SGHDT, CDR2 YYEEEE. The V end lost 4 bases, the J end lost 0 bases, and 4 bases lay between the germline ends. The table came from immunoSEQ multiplex PCR; TCRdb's copy has only in-frame clones and leaves some out. The sample includes around 66,000 clones, 91% of them seen just once. The receptor was isolated from a female donor in good health, enrolled as a control in a pregnancy study. The sample was peripheral blood, taken after pregnancy. The V and J genes are TRBV5-6 and TRBJ1-1; D is unresolved. This chain's CDR3 is CASSRMNTEAFF. The CDR3 DNA sequence: TGTGCCAGCAGCCGTATGAACACTGAAGCTTTCTTT.